What follows are 21 T cell receptor beta chains derived from one specimen sequenced in a study of shared clonotypes between healthy human individuals. Clones were read by immunoSEQ multiplex PCR, and TCRdb kept only the in-frame ones, dropping some. The repertoire includes 2,500,000 or so clones, 85% to 95% of them detected once, and around 0.38% sits in the top ten. The sequenced material came from naive CD4+ T cells from PBMCs. Subset denoted: CD45RA+ positively selected. The receptors here all came from a man aged 18 to 29 in good health. Some clones in this sample may be carry-over from other donors' samples.

The chain recombines TRBV6-1 with TRBJ2-7, with 7 bases matching TRBD1. CDR1 and CDR2 from the germline V gene are MNHNS and SASEGT. V lost 6 bases to trimming and J lost 3 bases; unmatched junction nucleotides: 8. CDR3 length equals 14 residues. The chain's CDR3 is CASRPLDRNYEQYF. The CDR3 DNA reads as TGTGCCAGCAGACCCTTGGACAGGAACTACGAGCAGTACTTC.

With respect to this clone: One base away lies a much larger clone, so this may be a sequencing read error. This sample includes further DNA sequences coding for the same CDR3. The chain employs TRBV11-2 and TRBJ2-5; D remains unclear. The germline V and J ends were trimmed by 1 base and 7 bases, with 4 bases remaining between them. The germline V gene encodes CDR1 SGHAT and CDR2 FQNNGV. The length of the CDR3 is 11 residues. Here the CDR3 reads CASSLGATQYF. CDR3 DNA: TGTGCCAGCAGCTTAGGGGCGACCCAGTACTTC.

The rearrangement uses TRBV15 and TRBJ2-1; a weak D match, TRBD2 (5 bases). CDR1 is LNHNV and CDR2 is YYDKDF in the germline V gene (reference sequence). Trimming cost V 8 bases and J 9 bases, with 17 bases left between them. This CDR3 comprises 13 residues. This chain's CDR3 is CATGRGTSFEQFF. CDR3 DNA: TGTGCCACCGGCCGGGGAACTAGTTTTGAGCAGTTCTTC.

This clone turned up a few times. Other DNA sequences in this specimen translate into the identical CDR3. The chain links TRBV18 to TRBJ2-5; D is ambiguous. Germline CDR1 is KGHSH and CDR2 is LQKENI. The CDR3 runs to 11 residues. V lost 3 bases and J lost 5, with 4 bases in between. The CDR3 nucleotides are TGTGCCAGCTCACCTGAGGAGACCCAGTACTTC. Its protein product is CASSPEETQYF.

The V call is TRBV7-9, the J call TRBJ1-1; D is perhaps TRBD1 (6 bases). Per the germline V gene, CDR1 is SEHNR and CDR2 is FQNEAQ (reference sequence). This CDR3 is 15 amino acids long. V was clipped by 6 bases and J by 3 bases, with 17 bases between them. The DNA of the CDR3 is TGTGCCAGCAGTCTCACAGGACAGCCGCACACTGAAGCTTTCTTT. It codes for CASSLTGQPHTEAFF. The whole variable domain, filled in from reference TRBV7-9 and TRBJ1-1, reads DTGVSQNPRHKITKRGQNVTFRCDPISEHNRLYWYRQTLGQGPEFLTYFQNEAQLEKSRLLSDRFSAERPKGSFSTLEIQRTEQGDSAMYLCASSLTGQPHTEAFFGQGTRLTVV.

This sequence joins TRBV19 and TRBJ2-7; 8 bases match TRBD1. The length of the CDR3 is 14 residues. Trimming took 3 bases from V and 4 from J; bases not matched to a gene: 5. CDR1 and CDR2 (germline): LNHDA, SQIVND (reference sequence). The CDR3 coding sequence is TGTGCCAGTAGTATGTTTGGACAGGGTTACGAGCAGTACTTC. It encodes CASSMFGQGYEQYF.

The chain combines TRBV4-1 with TRBJ2-7, with 7 bases fitting TRBD2. CDR3 length equals 14 residues. Germline assignment: CDR1 MGHRA and CDR2 YSYEKL. Losses at the gene ends were 4 bases for V and 7 bases for J; bases not matched to a gene: 10. CDR3 sequence (DNA): TGCGCCAGCAGCCCCCCCCGCGCTAGCGGAGAGCAGTACTTC. It codes for CASSPPRASGEQYF.

The rearrangement joins TRBV27 to TRBJ1-3; D ambiguous. Germline-derived CDR1 and CDR2 are MNHEY and SMNVEV (reference sequence). The CDR3 has 14 residues. Deletions cut 5 bases from V and 8 bases from J, with 16 bases between. The CDR3 protein is CASSPTTAAYTIYF. CDR3 bases: TGTGCCAGCAGTCCGACCACAGCTGCATACACCATATATTTT.

J is TRBJ2-2 and V is TRBV11-3; D possibly corresponds to TRBD1 (6 bases). Deletions cut 0 bases from V and 2 bases from J, with 19 bases between. The CDR3 extends over 19 amino acids. Germline V lookup: CDR1 SGHNT, CDR2 YENEEA. CDR3 loop: CASSLDRMGQRLNTGELFF. The DNA of the CDR3 is TGTGCCAGCAGCTTAGACCGAATGGGACAAAGACTTAACACCGGGGAGCTGTTTTTT.

CDR3 nucleotide sequence: TGCAGCGGATGGATTGGGACAGCTGGAAACACCATATATTTT. Protein product: CSGWIGTAGNTIYF. This chain connects TRBV29-1 to TRBJ1-3, with 7 bases identical to TRBD1. CDR1 SQVTM and CDR2 ANQGSEA come from the germline V gene. V lost 7 bases, J lost 2 bases, and 8 bases stayed unmatched. The CDR3 consists of 14 residues.

The chain is built from TRBV6-6 and TRBJ2-1; 8 bases are shared with TRBD1. The CDR3 is made up of 13 amino acids. From germline, CDR1 is MNHNY and CDR2 SVGAGI (reference sequence). J was trimmed by 7 bases and V by 6 bases; bases with no gene match: 5. In DNA form, the CDR3 reads TGTGCCAGCAGCCGACAGGGGCAGAATGAGCAGTTCTTC. Protein: CASSRQGQNEQFF.

This clone was seen once. DNA of the CDR3: TGTGCCACAAACCTACCTCACAATCAGCCCCAGCATTTT. Its protein product is CATNLPHNQPQHF. The gene calls are TRBV28 and TRBJ1-5; D call uncertain. Trimming shortened V by 10 bases and J by 3 bases, and 13 bases separated the two germline ends. The CDR3 runs 13 residues. Per germline, CDR1 MDHEN and CDR2 SYDVKM. Supplemented by reference TRBV28 and TRBJ1-5, the full variable domain reads DVKVTQSSRYLVKRTGEKVFLECVQDMDHENMFWYRQDPGLGLRLIYFSYDVKMKEKGDIPEGYSVSREKKERFSLILESASTNQTSMYLCATNLPHNQPQHFGDGTRLSIL.

The V gene is TRBV2, the J gene TRBJ2-1; tentative D call: TRBD1 (7 bases). CDR3 size: 15 residues. The V end lost 2 bases, the J end lost 6 bases, and 14 bases lay between the germline ends. CDR1 and CDR2 (germline): SNHLY, FYNNEI. The CDR3 region has the DNA TGTGCCAGCAGTGAATTTAGACAGGGAGGCAATGAGCAGTTCTTC. This codes for CASSEFRQGGNEQFF.

This rearrangement joins TRBV2 to TRBJ1-5; TRBD1 agrees at 7 bases. The CDR3 length is 14 residues. After removal of 8 bases from V and 8 bases from J, the junction contained 12 bases not matched to a gene. Germline V CDR1 and CDR2: SNHLY, FYNNEI. The CDR3 DNA follows: TGTGCCAGCCAAAGGGGGCAGGGGAACGAGCCCCAGCATTTT. This gives the protein CASQRGQGNEPQHF.

This chain links TRBV29-1 with TRBJ1-4; unclear D gene. Germline lookup yields CDR1 SQVTM and CDR2 ANQGSEA. The CDR3 is 13 amino acids. V was shortened by 5 bases and J by 3 bases, with 10 bases between the two germline ends. The CDR3 loop reads CSVSGLSNEKLFF. Here the CDR3 DNA reads TGCAGCGTTTCAGGTTTATCTAATGAAAAACTGTTTTTT.

The chain couples TRBV30 to TRBJ1-1; D not resolved. The CDR3 covers 13 residues. V gave up 1 base and J gave up 1 base, with 7 bases separating them. The germline gives CDR1 GTSNPN, CDR2 SVGIG (reference sequence). CDR3 amino acids: CAWSGGWNTEAFF. As DNA, the CDR3 is TGTGCCTGGAGTGGTGGGTGGAACACTGAAGCTTTCTTT.

The chain is built from TRBV14 and TRBJ2-1, with 11 bases aligning to TRBD2. J lost 9 bases, V lost 4 bases, and 5 bases had no gene match. This CDR3 region has 14 residues. Germline V gene sequence: CDR1 SGHDN, CDR2 FVKESK. The chain's CDR3 is CASSPTSGIGEQFF. The CDR3 DNA sequence: TGTGCCAGCAGCCCGACTAGCGGGATCGGTGAGCAGTTCTTC.

Turning to this clone: The identical CDR3 is also encoded by other nucleotide sequences in the sample. V usage is TRBV14 and J usage is TRBJ1-5, with TRBD1 identical over 7 bases. There are 13 residues in the CDR3. With 1 base clipped from V and 9 bases from J, the junction kept 3 bases outside the gene matches. CDR1 and CDR2 from the germline V gene are SGHDN and FVKESK. CDR3 protein: CASSQGSGGPQHF. The CDR3 DNA reads as TGTGCCAGCAGCCAAGGTTCAGGGGGGCCCCAGCATTTT.

The CDR3, as DNA: TGTGCCAGCAGCGCGGGGGACAGGGTGAGGACTGAAGCTTTCTTT. Its protein is CASSAGDRVRTEAFF. The V and J genes are TRBV9 and TRBJ1-1; 9 positions match TRBD1. Per the germline V gene, CDR1 is SGDLS and CDR2 is YYNGEE. The length of the CDR3 is 15 residues. The junction had 8 bases not matched to a gene; V was cut back by 3 bases and J by 5 bases.

This chain connects TRBV18 to TRBJ1-1; D is undetermined. CDR1 KGHSH and CDR2 LQKENI come from the germline V gene. The germline V and J ends were trimmed by 2 bases and 1 base, with 17 bases remaining between them. The CDR3 extends over 17 amino acids. The CDR3 loop reads CASSPKPGSLENTEAFF. In nucleotides, the CDR3 is TGTGCCAGCTCACCAAAACCGGGCAGCTTAGAGAACACTGAAGCTTTCTTT.

The chain joins TRBV4-1 to TRBJ2-1; 12 bases map to TRBD2. Per the germline V gene, CDR1 is MGHRA and CDR2 is YSYEKL. J lost 3 bases, V lost 4 bases, and 1 base had no gene match. The CDR3 extends over 15 amino acids. In DNA form, the CDR3 reads TGCGCCAGCAGCCGGACTAGCGGGAACTACAATGAGCAGTTCTTC. Its translation is CASSRTSGNYNEQFF.